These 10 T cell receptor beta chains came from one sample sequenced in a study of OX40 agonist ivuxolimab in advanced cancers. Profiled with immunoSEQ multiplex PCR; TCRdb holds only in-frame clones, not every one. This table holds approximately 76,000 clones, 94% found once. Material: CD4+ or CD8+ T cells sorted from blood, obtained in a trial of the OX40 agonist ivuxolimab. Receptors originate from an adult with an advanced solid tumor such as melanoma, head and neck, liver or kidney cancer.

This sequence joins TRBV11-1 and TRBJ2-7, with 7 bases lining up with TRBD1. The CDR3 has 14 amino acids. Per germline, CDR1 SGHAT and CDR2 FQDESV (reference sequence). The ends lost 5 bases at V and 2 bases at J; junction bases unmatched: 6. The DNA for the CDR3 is TGTGCCAGCAGCCGACAGGGACCAGCCTACGAGCAGTACTTC. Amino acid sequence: CASSRQGPAYEQYF.

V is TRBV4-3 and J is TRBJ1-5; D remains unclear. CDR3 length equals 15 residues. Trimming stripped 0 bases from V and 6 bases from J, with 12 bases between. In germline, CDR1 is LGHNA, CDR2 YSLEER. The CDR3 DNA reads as TGCGCCAGCAGCCAAGATCGACACCCGGCTCAGCCCCAGCATTTT. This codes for CASSQDRHPAQPQHF.

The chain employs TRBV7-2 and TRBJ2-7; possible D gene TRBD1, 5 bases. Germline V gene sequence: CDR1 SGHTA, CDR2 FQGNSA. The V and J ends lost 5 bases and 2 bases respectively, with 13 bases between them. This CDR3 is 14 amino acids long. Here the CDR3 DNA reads TGTGCCAGCAGCGTGGACACCCCGACCTACGAGCAGTACTTC. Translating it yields CASSVDTPTYEQYF.

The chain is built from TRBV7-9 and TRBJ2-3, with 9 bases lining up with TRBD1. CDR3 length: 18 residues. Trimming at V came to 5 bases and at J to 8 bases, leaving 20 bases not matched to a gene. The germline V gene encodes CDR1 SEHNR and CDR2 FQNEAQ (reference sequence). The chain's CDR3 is CASSPTGGRAQKATTQYF. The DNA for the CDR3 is TGTGCCAGCAGCCCCACAGGGGGCAGAGCACAGAAGGCTACTACGCAGTATTTT.

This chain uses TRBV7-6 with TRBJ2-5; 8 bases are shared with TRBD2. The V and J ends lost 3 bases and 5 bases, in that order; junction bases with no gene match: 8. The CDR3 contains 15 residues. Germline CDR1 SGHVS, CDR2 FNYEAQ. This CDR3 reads CASSLSGSMKETQYF. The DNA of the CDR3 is TGTGCCAGCAGCTTGAGCGGGAGTATGAAGGAGACCCAGTACTTC.

DNA for the CDR3: TGTGCCAGCCGATCGTCCTCCTACAATGAGCAGTTCTTC. Encoded protein: CASRSSSYNEQFF. The rearrangement links TRBV2 to TRBJ2-1; D call uncertain. CDR3 size: 13 residues. Trimming took off 8 bases at V and 0 bases at J, with 8 bases between the two ends. Germline V gene lookup returns CDR1 SNHLY and CDR2 FYNNEI.

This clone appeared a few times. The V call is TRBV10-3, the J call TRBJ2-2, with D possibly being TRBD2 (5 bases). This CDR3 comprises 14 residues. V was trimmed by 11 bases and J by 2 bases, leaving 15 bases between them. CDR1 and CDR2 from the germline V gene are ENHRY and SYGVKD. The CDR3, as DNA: TGTGCCTTCGGACTTTCCGGAAACACCGGGGAGCTGTTTTTT. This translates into CAFGLSGNTGELFF.

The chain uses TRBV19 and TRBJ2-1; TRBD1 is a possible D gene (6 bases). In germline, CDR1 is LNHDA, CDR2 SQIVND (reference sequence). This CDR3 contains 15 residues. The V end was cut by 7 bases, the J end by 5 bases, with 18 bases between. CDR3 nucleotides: TGTGCCAGTACCCCAATAAGCCAGGGGCACAATGAGCAGTTCTTC. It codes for CASTPISQGHNEQFF.

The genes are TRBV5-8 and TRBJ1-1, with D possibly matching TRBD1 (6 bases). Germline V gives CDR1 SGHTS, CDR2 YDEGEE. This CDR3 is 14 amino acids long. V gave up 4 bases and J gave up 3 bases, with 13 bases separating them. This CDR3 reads CASSGRGADTEAFF. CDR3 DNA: TGTGCCAGCAGCGGCCGGGGGGCAGACACTGAAGCTTTCTTT.

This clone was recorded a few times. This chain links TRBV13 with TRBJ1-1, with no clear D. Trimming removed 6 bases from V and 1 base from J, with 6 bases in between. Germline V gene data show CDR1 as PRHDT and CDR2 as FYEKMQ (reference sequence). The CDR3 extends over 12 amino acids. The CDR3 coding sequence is TGTGCCAGCAGATGGCAGAACACTGAAGCTTTCTTT. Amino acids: CASRWQNTEAFF.